This T cell receptor (beta chain) derives from a study of T-cell memory formation after mild COVID-19. TCRdb independently ran MiXCR on the 5' RACE reads; one entry per CDR3 protein. The table has roughly 310,000 distinct CDR3 sequences, about a sixth seen once; the top ten hold approximately 20%. The study, taken as a whole, reports: Pre-infection memory already had some responding clones, implying cross-reactive memory joined.

This clonotype showed up just a few times. What it binds is not known. Germline V gene sequence: CDR1 DFQATT, CDR2 SNEGSKA (reference sequence). V was cut by 1 base and J by 4 bases, with 7 bases left in between. The CDR3 is 12 amino acids. What was sequenced was PBMCs or a T cell subset sorted from them (not recorded which). The V and J genes are TRBV20-1 and TRBJ2-5; D gene unclear. The clonotype was recovered from a man aged 18 to 29 who had mild COVID-19 (a few samples of this study predate the infection). Cell type and time point are not known. CDR3 sequence: CSARAARETQYF. CDR3 coding DNA: TGCAGTGCTAGAGCCGCGAGAGAGACCCAGTACTTC.